Listed here is a single TCR beta chain. Its antigen is still unknown. Per-base quality was not reported, and no clone a single base away is much larger than it. The data are from a study of identifying expanded T cells in peripheral blood (dated by TCRdb to about 2019). Study-wide context: Technical replicates were generated by sequencing separate aliquots of the same genomic DNA pool, and four replicates were compared pairwise. Findings and caveats that apply to the study as a whole: Variance in clone template counts between approximately two-week samples significantly increased with total template count across all healthy donors. The authors expected biological variance in healthy repertoires might increase further over much longer intervals such as months to years. The beta-binomial model significantly reduced the number of clones called differentially abundant and the false-positive rate across all healthy-donor time intervals. The binomial model flagged 0.9 to 1.5 differentially abundant clones between technical replicates but approximately 16 over two weeks and approximately 18 over around four weeks.

The CDR3 runs 14 residues from the cysteine to the phenylalanine. The only DNA kept is the CDR3, 42 bases in frame from the first base. Trimming takes 8 bases off V and 0 bases off J; junction bases not matched to a gene: 4. Sequences MNHEY (CDR1) and SVGAGI (CDR2) are obtained from the germline V gene. No immune events such as infections were documented for the healthy donors during the collection period. Blood repertoires from healthy donors were used as a training cohort for calibrating time-dependent variance in a beta-binomial model of differential abundance of T-cell clones. The training cohort comprised roughly 10 healthy donors, 3 female and 7 male. On average the donors were around 44 years old, and their ages spanned about 29 to 64 years. Whole blood from each healthy donor was obtained from a commercial supplier and was collected at three time points roughly 13 days apart. Genomic DNA was extracted from unsorted whole blood for immunosequencing.

The immunoSEQ Assay, which uses bias-controlled multiplex PCR amplification of genomic DNA, was used to profile TCRbeta CDR3 regions. In the authors' own workflow: The absolute abundance of each unique TCRbeta CDR3 region was quantified after sequences were collapsed and filtered. Differential abundance was assessed using a binomial (Fisher-equivalent) model and a beta-binomial model in which time-dependent variance fitted from healthy donors was added. Clones with fewer than 5 combined templates were removed, and a clone was called differentially abundant if the clone's Benjamini-Hochberg FDR was below 0.01. Beta-binomial variance was modeled as a function of total template count across the two samples using the form v = (b*log(k)+a)^2. TCRdb took over this immuneACCESS table, retaining in-frame rearrangements with V and J assigned. Such tables are incomplete; in checked studies, under half of the missing clones stem from an unresolved V gene, and the remainder is unexplained. From that table come the V and J calls and clone size; the DNA was used to work out D and trimming. This sample comprises more than 95,000 clones, more than 80% of them detected only once. The ten largest clones take up roughly 3.3% of the sample.

Source material: blood. The origin of this receptor is a person aged 18 to 70 in good health. The chain links TRBV6-5 with TRBJ1-3, and 7 junction bases match TRBD1. The DNA sequence is as follows: TGTGCCAGCCGGAGACAGGGCTCTGGAAACACCATATATTTT. The resulting protein is CASRRQGSGNTIYF.